A single sample gave rise to the 31 T cell receptor beta chains below, sequenced in a study of shared clonotypes between healthy human individuals. Repertoires were generated with immunoSEQ multiplex PCR, while TCRdb's copy carries only in-frame clones and drops some. This table holds about 1.4 million clones, roughly 96% found once. Source material: naive CD4+ T cells sorted from blood. Subset defined: CD45RA+ positively selected. Receptors were obtained from a man aged 30-40 years in good health.

The chain carries TRBV4-1 and TRBJ1-2, with 7 bases lining up with TRBD1. The trim removed 3 bases at V and 4 bases at J, leaving 11 bases unmatched. The CDR3 contains 16 residues. In germline, CDR1 is MGHRA, CDR2 YSYEKL. CDR3 nucleotides: TGCGCCAGCAGCCATTTATTTGGACAGGCCGGCTATGGCTACACCTTC. It specifies CASSHLFGQAGYGYTF.

This chain links TRBV5-1 with TRBJ1-2; a weak D match, TRBD1 (5 bases). Germline values: CDR1 SGHRS, CDR2 YFSETQ. The CDR3 has 14 residues. V was shortened by 0 bases and J by 4 bases, with 10 bases between the two germline ends. Here the CDR3 reads CASSLGDGPYGYTF. CDR3 DNA sequence: TGCGCCAGCAGCTTGGGGGACGGACCCTATGGCTACACCTTC.

This clone has a handful of counts. The chain is built from TRBV28 and TRBJ2-1; D ambiguous. CDR1 and CDR2 from the germline V gene are MDHEN and SYDVKM. V was cut by 2 bases and J by 5 bases, with 4 bases left in between. This CDR3 has 12 residues. The CDR3 reads CASSLDDNEQFF. The CDR3 region has the DNA TGTGCCAGCAGTTTAGACGACAATGAGCAGTTCTTC.

As for this clone: Distinct nucleotide sequences in the sample also encode this CDR3. The chain carries TRBV5-1 and TRBJ2-3; D gene uncertain. CDR1 and CDR2 (germline): SGHRS, YFSETQ. V dropped 2 bases and J dropped 3 bases, with 4 bases sitting between them. There are 12 residues in the CDR3. CDR3 loop: CASSFRTDTQYF. The CDR3 DNA sequence: TGCGCCAGCAGCTTCCGTACAGATACGCAGTATTTT.

The chain employs TRBV2 and TRBJ1-1, with TRBD1 identical over 7 bases. Per the germline V gene, CDR1 is SNHLY and CDR2 is FYNNEI. This CDR3 contains 15 residues. Trimming took 6 bases from V and 1 from J; bases not matched to a gene: 8. The CDR3 region has the DNA TGTGCCAGCAGGAACTACAGGGGAAAGAACACTGAAGCTTTCTTT. The encoded protein is CASRNYRGKNTEAFF.

The chain links TRBV7-8 to TRBJ2-7; D remains unclear. V dropped 5 bases and J dropped 3 bases, with 14 bases sitting between them. This CDR3 comprises 14 residues. Germline V gives CDR1 SGHVS, CDR2 FQNEAQ. The CDR3 region is CASSPTGRIYEQYF. CDR3 sequence (DNA): TGTGCCAGCAGCCCTACCGGACGGATCTACGAGCAGTACTTC.

The V call is TRBV5-1, the J call TRBJ2-7, with 7 bases that match TRBD1. Germline lookup yields CDR1 SGHRS and CDR2 YFSETQ. The CDR3 runs 14 residues. Trimming took 4 bases from V and 3 from J; bases not matched to a gene: 7. CDR3 nucleotides: TGCGCCAGCAGCGCATCACAGGGGAACTACGAGCAGTACTTC. It codes for CASSASQGNYEQYF.

The V and J genes are TRBV30 and TRBJ1-4; 11 bases align to TRBD1. The V segment lost 4 bases and the J segment 7 bases; nucleotides outside the gene matches: 11. The CDR3 is 16 amino acids. Germline CDR1 reads GTSNPN; CDR2 reads SVGIG (reference sequence). The CDR3 reads CAWTQSGDRGGEKLFF. The CDR3, as DNA: TGTGCCTGGACCCAAAGTGGGGACAGGGGGGGTGAAAAACTGTTTTTT.

This clone was counted a single time. V is TRBV10-2 and J is TRBJ2-7; D unclear. This CDR3 has 12 residues. V lost 7 bases and J 2 bases, leaving 9 bases between the germline ends. Germline CDR1 and CDR2: WSHSY and SAAADI. The CDR3 sequence: CASTPLPYEQYF. In nucleotides, the CDR3 is TGCGCCAGCACCCCTTTACCCTACGAGCAGTACTTC.

The rearrangement links TRBV19 to TRBJ2-1; D is tentatively TRBD1 or TRBD2 (5 bases each). The germline V gene encodes CDR1 LNHDA and CDR2 SQIVND (reference sequence). With 3 bases removed from V and 7 bases from J, the gap between germline ends came to 22 bases. This CDR3 is built from 17 residues. The CDR3 coding sequence is TGTGCCAGTAGTATGGGGACCGGGACCCCCGTGGGGAATGAGCAGTTCTTC. It is translated as CASSMGTGTPVGNEQFF. The whole variable domain, remainder taken from reference TRBV19 and TRBJ2-1, is DGGITQSPKYLFRKEGQNVTLSCEQNLNHDAMYWYRQDPGQGLRLIYYSQIVNDFQKGDIAEGYSVSREKKESFPLTVTSAQKNPTAFYLCASSMGTGTPVGNEQFFGPGTRLTVL.

The chain uses TRBV7-6 and TRBJ2-7, with a weak D call TRBD2 (6 bases). CDR1 SGHVS and CDR2 FNYEAQ come from the germline V gene. V was cut by 5 bases and J by 5 bases, with 19 bases left in between. This CDR3 spans 15 amino acids. For the CDR3, the DNA is TGTGCCAGCAGCCTCCCCCCAGGCGGAGGGAACGAGCAGTACTTC. Translated, it gives CASSLPPGGGNEQYF.

The rearrangement uses TRBV28 and TRBJ2-2, with 14 nucleotides matching TRBD2. Germline CDR1 reads MDHEN; CDR2 reads SYDVKM. CDR3 size: 16 residues. V shed 5 bases, J shed 5 bases, and the junction held 4 bases outside the gene matches. The CDR3 loop reads CASSARLAGGTGELFF. The CDR3 DNA follows: TGTGCCAGCAGTGCAAGACTAGCGGGAGGGACCGGGGAGCTGTTTTTT.

This rearrangement joins TRBV7-8 to TRBJ1-1; D remains ambiguous. V lost 1 base and J lost 3, with 9 bases in between. The germline CDR1 and CDR2 sequences are SGHVS and FQNEAQ. This CDR3 contains 14 residues. Here the CDR3 DNA reads TGTGCCAGCAGCTTAGAAAGGACTTACACTGAAGCTTTCTTT. Protein product: CASSLERTYTEAFF.

The chain combines TRBV14 with TRBJ2-7; no definite D call. The CDR3 consists of 16 residues. The germline V and J ends were trimmed by 0 bases and 2 bases, with 14 bases remaining between them. Germline values: CDR1 SGHDN, CDR2 FVKESK. The CDR3 sequence is CASSQEGPRIAYEQYF. In DNA, the CDR3 is TGTGCCAGCAGCCAAGAAGGGCCCAGGATTGCCTACGAGCAGTACTTC.

This clone was detected once. This chain uses TRBV7-9 with TRBJ2-7; 10 bases are a match to TRBD1. In germline, CDR1 is SEHNR, CDR2 FQNEAQ (reference sequence). The CDR3 sequence is 15 residues long. V lost 7 bases and J lost 5; bases outside the gene matches: 11. The chain's CDR3 is CASTQTGQGTDEQYF. The CDR3 bases are TGTGCCAGCACCCAAACGGGACAGGGGACCGACGAGCAGTACTTC.

The CDR3 reads CASSRVWGSQNTEAFF. CDR3 sequence (DNA): TGTGCCAGCAGCCGCGTTTGGGGCTCTCAAAACACTGAAGCTTTCTTT. This chain joins TRBV28 and TRBJ1-1, with a weak D call TRBD1 (5 bases). Trimming took off 6 bases at V and 2 bases at J, with 19 bases between the two ends. CDR1 and CDR2 from the germline V gene are MDHEN and SYDVKM. The CDR3 consists of 16 residues.

As to this clone: Other DNA sequences of this sample code for an identical CDR3. The chain is built from TRBV5-1 and TRBJ2-5; D call uncertain. This CDR3 contains 13 residues. Trimming stripped 0 bases from V and 1 base from J, with 4 bases between. Germline values: CDR1 SGHRS, CDR2 YFSETQ. The CDR3, as DNA: TGCGCCAGCAGCTTGGTATTCCAAGAGACCCAGTACTTC. Amino acids: CASSLVFQETQYF. Supplemented by reference TRBV5-1 and TRBJ2-5, the full variable domain reads KAGVTQTPRYLIKTRGQQVTLSCSPISGHRSVSWYQQTPGQGLQFLFEYFSETQRNKGNFPGRFSGRQFSNSRSEMNVSTLELGDSALYLCASSLVFQETQYFGPGTRLLVL.

V gene TRBV11-1 combines with J gene TRBJ2-3; perhaps TRBD2 as D (6 bases). CDR1 is SGHAT, CDR2 FQDESV, per germline (reference sequence). Trimming left V 6 bases short and J 0 bases short, with 16 bases between. The CDR3 spans 16 residues. The CDR3 bases are TGTGCCAGCAGGAGGAACTGGGCGGGGAGCACAGATACGCAGTATTTT. This gives the protein CASRRNWAGSTDTQYF. The whole variable domain, remainder taken from reference TRBV11-1 and TRBJ2-3, is EAEVAQSPRYKITEKSQAVAFWCDPISGHATLYWYRQILGQGPELLVQFQDESVVDDSQLPKDRFSAERLKGVDSTLKIQPAELGDSAMYLCASRRNWAGSTDTQYFGPGTRLTVL.

This chain joins TRBV7-2 and TRBJ2-2; TRBD2 aligns across 10 bases. The CDR3 is 15 amino acids. Trimming removed 5 bases from V and 2 bases from J; junction bases left unmatched: 2. Per the germline V gene, CDR1 is SGHTA and CDR2 is FQGNSA. The DNA for the CDR3 is TGTGCCAGCAGCACTAGCGGGATAAACACCGGGGAGCTGTTTTTT. The encoded protein is CASSTSGINTGELFF.

This clone was counted once. This chain connects TRBV28 to TRBJ2-5; D may match TRBD1 or TRBD2 (6 bases each). The V end was cut by 7 bases, the J end by 5 bases, with 23 bases between. The CDR3 extends over 16 amino acids. CDR1 is MDHEN, CDR2 SYDVKM, per germline. The CDR3 nucleotides are TGTGCCAGCACCCAAAGTTGGGGGGCGCTGGGGGAGACCCAGTACTTC. Protein product: CASTQSWGALGETQYF.

This sequence joins TRBV10-3 and TRBJ1-2, with D unclear. V was pared by 4 bases and J by 12 bases, with 15 bases between. From germline, CDR1 is ENHRY and CDR2 SYGVKD. The CDR3 loop spans 12 amino acids. The CDR3 DNA reads TGTGCCATCAGTGGGGGAAAAGGTAGAAACACCTTC. It codes for CAISGGKGRNTF.

The table lists this clone with a count of one. Distinct nucleotide sequences in the sample also encode this CDR3. The V call is TRBV7-2, the J call TRBJ2-7; D is undetermined. Germline-derived CDR1 and CDR2 are SGHTA and FQGNSA. The CDR3 has 12 residues. V was pared by 5 bases and J by 2 bases, with 7 bases between. The CDR3 nucleotides read TGTGCCAGCAGCCTTACAACCTACGAGCAGTACTTC. Amino acid sequence: CASSLTTYEQYF.

The J gene is TRBJ2-5, the V gene TRBV27; D is unresolved. Germline CDR1 MNHEY, CDR2 SMNVEV (reference sequence). This CDR3 region has 13 residues. Trimming took 3 bases from V and 5 from J, leaving 10 bases between them. The CDR3 DNA reads as TGTGCCAGCAGTTTTGCCTTGGCCGAGACCCAGTACTTC. It translates to CASSFALAETQYF.

The chain employs TRBV30 and TRBJ1-3; TRBD1 might be the D (5 bases). Trimming removed 5 bases at V and 0 bases at J, with 11 bases between. This CDR3 has 14 amino acids. The germline V gene encodes CDR1 GTSNPN and CDR2 SVGIG (reference sequence). The CDR3 protein is CAWQGRHSGNTIYF. The DNA for the CDR3 is TGTGCCTGGCAGGGACGGCACTCTGGAAACACCATATATTTT.

The J gene is TRBJ2-2, the V gene TRBV5-1, with D tentatively TRBD2 (6 bases). Trimming removed 0 bases at V and 4 bases at J, with 13 bases between. Germline-derived CDR1 and CDR2 are SGHRS and YFSETQ. CDR3 length: 16 residues. In DNA, the CDR3 is TGCGCCAGCAGCTTGGAAGTTCGGGGGTCCACCGGGGAGCTGTTTTTT. Residues: CASSLEVRGSTGELFF. Filled out from reference TRBV5-1 and TRBJ2-2, the complete variable domain reads KAGVTQTPRYLIKTRGQQVTLSCSPISGHRSVSWYQQTPGQGLQFLFEYFSETQRNKGNFPGRFSGRQFSNSRSEMNVSTLELGDSALYLCASSLEVRGSTGELFFGEGSRLTVL.

The chain employs TRBV2 and TRBJ2-7; 7 positions agree with TRBD1. V gave up 6 bases and J gave up 6 bases; unmatched junction bases: 14. CDR1 and CDR2 from the germline V gene are SNHLY and FYNNEI. The CDR3 length is 15 residues. The CDR3 DNA is TGTGCCAGCAGCCCCGACAGGGTGGTATTAGGCGAGCAGTACTTC. Its protein is CASSPDRVVLGEQYF.

The rearrangement uses TRBV5-1 and TRBJ2-2; TRBD2 agrees at 8 bases. V was pared by 5 bases and J by 7 bases, with 10 bases of the junction left unmatched. Germline V gene lookup returns CDR1 SGHRS and CDR2 YFSETQ. CDR3 length: 15 residues. The CDR3 DNA reads TGCGCCAGCAGACTTAGCGGGAATGGCGTCGGGGAGCTGTTTTTT. Translation gives CASRLSGNGVGELFF.

V usage is TRBV5-1 and J usage is TRBJ2-3; the D gene is possibly TRBD2 (6 bases). CDR1 is SGHRS, CDR2 YFSETQ, per germline. This CDR3 contains 15 residues. Trimming removed 2 bases from V and 1 base from J, with 11 bases in between. The CDR3 DNA follows: TGCGCCAGCAGCTTAAGACTAGGTGGCACAGATACGCAGTATTTT. Translation: CASSLRLGGTDTQYF. The whole variable domain, remainder taken from reference TRBV5-1 and TRBJ2-3, is KAGVTQTPRYLIKTRGQQVTLSCSPISGHRSVSWYQQTPGQGLQFLFEYFSETQRNKGNFPGRFSGRQFSNSRSEMNVSTLELGDSALYLCASSLRLGGTDTQYFGPGTRLTVL.

V gene TRBV27 combines with J gene TRBJ1-5; tentatively, D is TRBD1 (6 bases). Germline V lookup: CDR1 MNHEY, CDR2 SMNVEV (reference sequence). The CDR3 runs 17 residues. V was pared by 4 bases and J by 3 bases, with 19 bases between. The CDR3, as DNA: TGTGCCAGCAGTTCTCTCCTTCCGGGACAACCCAATCAGCCCCAGCATTTT. Protein product: CASSSLLPGQPNQPQHF.

This chain links TRBV19 with TRBJ1-1, with D possibly TRBD1 on 5 matching bases. This CDR3 is built from 17 residues. V was shortened by 3 bases and J by 7 bases, with 24 bases between the two germline ends. The germline V gene has CDR1 LNHDA and CDR2 SQIVND (reference sequence). CDR3 in DNA: TGTGCCAGTAGTATTTTCCGTCCCGCAGGGAAGGCGTTTGAAGCTTTCTTT. It codes for CASSIFRPAGKAFEAFF. Filled out from reference TRBV19 and TRBJ1-1, the complete variable domain reads DGGITQSPKYLFRKEGQNVTLSCEQNLNHDAMYWYRQDPGQGLRLIYYSQIVNDFQKGDIAEGYSVSREKKESFPLTVTSAQKNPTAFYLCASSIFRPAGKAFEAFFGQGTRLTVV.

This chain links TRBV5-4 with TRBJ2-3; D remains unclear. Germline V gives CDR1 SGHNT, CDR2 YYREEE (reference sequence). The CDR3 contains 15 residues. Trimming removed 2 bases from V and 1 base from J, with 11 bases in between. The CDR3 loop reads CASSFVVAGTDTQYF. In nucleotides, the CDR3 is TGTGCCAGCAGCTTCGTGGTAGCAGGCACAGATACGCAGTATTTT.